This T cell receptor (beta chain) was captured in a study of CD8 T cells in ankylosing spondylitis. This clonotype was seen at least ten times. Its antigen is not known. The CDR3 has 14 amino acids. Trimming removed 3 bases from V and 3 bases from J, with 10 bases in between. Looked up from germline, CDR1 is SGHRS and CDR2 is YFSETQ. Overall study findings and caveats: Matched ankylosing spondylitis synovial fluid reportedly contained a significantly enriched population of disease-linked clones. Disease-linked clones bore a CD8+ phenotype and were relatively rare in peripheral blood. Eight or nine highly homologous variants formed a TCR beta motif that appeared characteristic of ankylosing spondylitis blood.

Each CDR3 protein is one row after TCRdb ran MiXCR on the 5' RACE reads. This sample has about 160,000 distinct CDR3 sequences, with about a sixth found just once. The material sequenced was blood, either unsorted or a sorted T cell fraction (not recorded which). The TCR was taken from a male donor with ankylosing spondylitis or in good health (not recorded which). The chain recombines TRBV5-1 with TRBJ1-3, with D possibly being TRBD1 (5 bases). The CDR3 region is CASSSSGGGNTIYF. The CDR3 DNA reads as TGCGCCAGCAGCTCGTCCGGGGGTGGAAACACCATATATTTT.